This TCR beta chain was sequenced during a study of T cells in Graves' hyperthyroidism and ophthalmopathy. The CDR3 regions of TCR beta were amplified from RNA transcripts. HTBI primers were employed in a first-round RT-PCR of the TCR CDR3. TCRdb re-derived calls from the multiplex PCR reads in MiXCR, one entry per CDR3 protein. This repertoire shows over 450,000 distinct CDR3 sequences, under 15% found once; its top ten account for roughly 17%. The authors deemed Graves' hyperthyroidism stable absent ophthalmopathy progression within 18 months. Patients aged 18 to 65 had newly diagnosed hyperthyroidism lasting under 2 months. Uncontrolled infection, other autoimmune disease, pregnancy and lactation each barred patients from inclusion. The table lists this clonotype with many counts. The sample comprised blood. The TCR was taken from a woman younger than 30 with Graves' hyperthyroidism.

Written as DNA, the CDR3 is TGTGCCACCAGTGATTTAGCCGGGGGGAGCAACAACAATGAGCAGTTCTTC. Its protein product is CATSDLAGGSNNNEQFF. The V and J genes are TRBV24-1 and TRBJ2-1; 7 nucleotides agree with TRBD2. The CDR3 has 17 residues. Germline CDR1 reads KGHDR; CDR2 reads SFDVKD. The V gene end was trimmed by 1 base and the J gene end by 5 bases; junction bases not matched to a gene: 10.